This TCR beta chain emerged from a study of shared clonotypes between healthy human individuals (TCRdb year 2020). For the study in its entirety: Three men and two women, aged 18 to 49 years, made up the cohort. For each donor, three plates each were used for CD4 naive and CD4 memory, two plates were used for CD8 naive, and one plate was used for CD8 memory. The study deeply sequenced blood TCR repertoires of about 5 healthy adults to estimate repertoire size and the extent of clonotype sharing between individuals. Different laboratories and diverse techniques were used to prepare libraries and sequence TCR repertoires, to increase sequencing depth and limit assay-specific biases. Leukapheresis yielded between about 0.94 and 10 billion PBMCs per donor.

Healthy HIV-negative adults with no recently reported acute infections or vaccinations were included as donors. Every donor was a Caucasian adult residing in Nashville, Tennessee, USA. CD4+ T cells were enriched by magnetic negative selection, after which naive cells were positively selected on CD45RA and the negative fraction was taken as the memory subset. Blood was collected by leukapheresis, and PBMCs were isolated by Ficoll-Histopaque density gradient centrifugation and then cryopreserved in liquid nitrogen vapor phase. Purity and quantity of every magnetically sorted T cell population were checked by analytical flow cytometry. Genomic DNA was isolated from each sorted fraction and quantified by UV absorbance on a Nanodrop 2000c. The CDR3 covers 15 residues, taking in both the cysteine and the phenylalanine. Here the CDR3 DNA is all that survives: 45 bases in frame from base 1. A distance of 13 bases separates the germline ends of V and J, which lose 0 bases and 5 bases respectively. Taken from the germline V gene, the CDR1 and CDR2 loops are SGHVS and FQNEAQ.

Paper-wide results and their limitations: Sampling was limited to blood, and TCR repertoires in tissue likely differ from TCR repertoires in blood. Even with the large sequencing depth, rarefaction of the sorted-subset datasets indicated that sequencing was incomplete. Pairwise subsampling indicated that sequencing depth was expected to affect the degree of clonotype sharing among donors. Naive subsets generally had larger estimated clonotype richness than memory subsets did. Across four donors, approximately 5% of naive CD4, more than 3% of naive CD8, 2% to 2.5% of memory CD4, and approximately 0.4% of memory CD8 clonotypes were shared. Compared with non-shared clonotypes, clonotypes shared by all four sorted-subset donors had higher generation probabilities. Because the study included a small number of donors, the genetic and exposure-history diversity represented was limited.

Regarding this clone: No cognate antigen has been identified for it. No much larger clonotype is one base removed from it; base qualities were not supplied.

Using the deep immunoSEQ assay, TCR CDR3 regions were amplified from genomic DNA by multiplex PCR. Genomic DNA extracted from each cell subset was distributed evenly over all wells of several immunoSEQ 96-well plates, and each plate served as one replicate. For sorted subsets, 200 ng of genomic DNA, equivalent to 30,000 or so T cell genomes, went into each replicate PCR. The purified libraries were quantified using a Qubit 3.0 fluorometer, sized with a Bioanalyzer 2100, and then quantified again using the KAPA Library Quantification kit. Every immunoSEQ 96-well plate was sequenced on a separate single-read 150-cycle Illumina NextSeq 550 flow cell. In the source study's methods: Because the immunoSEQ output held only junctional sequences and lacked quality scores, the filtering could not match the filtering applied to full-length reads. Sequences were annotated with PyIR, a Python wrapper for IgBLAST v1.9, and V/J genes and CDR3 were assigned using IMGT germline references. Reads with weak V/J assignments (E-value above 1e-6), missing CDR3, stop codons, out-of-frame junctions, or ambiguous translated residues were removed. A V3J clonotype was defined by an identical inferred V gene, J gene, and CDR3 amino acid sequence. Percentage overlap between repertoires was computed as shared unique clonotypes divided by the size of the smaller repertoire. Richness of each repertoire was evaluated using RTK rarefaction, the Chao1 estimator, and Recon v2.1 estimates of unobserved clonotypes. For all TCRbeta clonotypes obtained by the gDNA method from a handful of donors, generation probabilities were computed with OLGA. TCRdb retrieved this table from immuneACCESS and kept in-frame rearrangements only. Not all clones are present; in checked studies, unresolved V genes account for under half, and no reason is known for the remainder. The V and J calls and clone size were taken over from that table, and D and trimming were inferred from the DNA. The sample records roughly 2,300,000 clones, 85% to 95% of which are singletons. Of the sample, more than 0.35% falls within the top ten clones.

The sequence came from a young man in good health. Some clones in this sample may be carry-over from other donors' samples. Sequenced sample: naive CD4+ T cells from PBMCs. Explained via the paper, the cell subset or site label denotes: CD45RA+ positively selected. The chain links TRBV7-8 with TRBJ2-5; the D gene is perhaps TRBD1 or TRBD2, each of them matching over 5 bases. The nucleotide sequence is given as TGTGCCAGCAGCTTAGCGGCAGGGAGTAGGGAGACCCAGTACTTC. This translates into CASSLAAGSRETQYF. This CDR3, with the reference TRBV7-8 and TRBJ2-5 proteins standing in past its ends, gives the full variable domain GAGVSQSPRYKVAKRGQDVALRCDPISGHVSLFWYQQALGQGPEFLTYFQNEAQLDKSGLPSDRFFAERPEGSVSTLKIQRTQQEDSAVYLCASSLAAGSRETQYFGPGTRLLVL.